This entry lists 7 T cell receptor beta chains sequenced from one sample in a study of blood T cell repertoires in COVID-19. Some clones are missing from TCRdb's copy, which holds only in-frame ones; the method was immunoSEQ multiplex PCR. The sample consists of a few hundred thousand clones, about 80% of them appearing once. The sample comprised peripheral blood. These receptors were obtained from an elderly man with acute or convalescent COVID-19.

The chain has TRBV6-5 and TRBJ1-5; 8 bases are a match to TRBD1. Germline CDR1 is MNHEY and CDR2 is SVGAGI. Trimming cost V 4 bases and J 4 bases; bases outside gene matches: 3. The CDR3 runs 14 residues. The CDR3 region has the DNA TGTGCCAGCAGTTCAGGGGGCGCAAATCAGCCCCAGCATTTT. Translation: CASSSGGANQPQHF.

This clone was counted a few times. The gene calls are TRBV30 and TRBJ2-5; 8 bases agree with TRBD1. V shed 1 base and J 5 bases; nucleotides not matched to a gene: 3. The CDR3 covers 13 residues. In germline, CDR1 is GTSNPN, CDR2 SVGIG (reference sequence). CDR3 sequence reads: CAWSGTGKETQYF. CDR3 nucleotides: TGTGCCTGGAGTGGGACAGGGAAGGAGACCCAGTACTTC.

The J gene is TRBJ1-1, the V gene TRBV18, with TRBD1 matching 12 bases. Germline V CDR1 and CDR2: KGHSH, LQKENI. Germline trimming cut 1 base from V and 0 bases from J; bases unmatched to any gene: 3. The CDR3 runs to 17 residues. The CDR3 DNA sequence: TGTGCCAGCTCACCACGGGACAGGGGGCTCTTGAACACTGAAGCTTTCTTT. Translation gives CASSPRDRGLLNTEAFF.

This sequence joins TRBV5-1 and TRBJ2-7; possible D gene TRBD1, 7 bases. The CDR3 extends over 14 amino acids. Trimming pared 0 bases from V and 6 bases from J, leaving 13 bases between. The germline V gene encodes CDR1 SGHRS and CDR2 YFSETQ. In DNA form, the CDR3 reads TGCGCCAGCAGCTTGGCAGGGGGGTACCTCGAGCAGTACTTC. It yields the protein CASSLAGGYLEQYF.

The chain combines TRBV4-1 with TRBJ2-3; the D gene is possibly TRBD2 (6 bases). Germline assignment: CDR1 MGHRA and CDR2 YSYEKL. The length of the CDR3 is 16 residues. Trimming removed 0 bases from V and 2 bases from J, with 12 bases in between. CDR3 in amino acids: CASSQERGLYTDTQYF. The CDR3 DNA follows: TGCGCCAGCAGCCAAGAAAGGGGACTGTACACAGATACGCAGTATTTT.

The CDR3 nucleotides read TGTGCCAGCAGCGTAGGGGCAGGGTCTCCCTACGAGCAGTACTTC. It is translated as CASSVGAGSPYEQYF. This chain uses TRBV9 with TRBJ2-7; TRBD1 might be the D (5 bases). Trimming stripped 0 bases from V and 2 bases from J, with 12 bases between. Germline CDR1 and CDR2: SGDLS and YYNGEE. The CDR3 contains 15 residues.

This sequence joins TRBV9 and TRBJ1-6, with D possibly being TRBD1 (5 bases). Trimming took 0 bases from V and 6 from J, leaving 13 bases between them. Germline assignment: CDR1 SGDLS and CDR2 YYNGEE. This CDR3 is 16 amino acids long. The CDR3 nucleotides are TGTGCCAGCAGCGTAGCCCCAACGGGGGTTAATTCACCCCTCCACTTT. This sequence encodes CASSVAPTGVNSPLHF. Together with reference TRBV9 and TRBJ1-6, the CDR3 gives the full variable domain: DSGVTQTPKHLITATGQRVTLRCSPRSGDLSVYWYQQSLDQGLQFLIQYYNGEERAKGNILERFSAQQFPDLHSELNLSSLELGDSALYFCASSVAPTGVNSPLHFGNGTRLTVT.